The 10 T cell receptor beta chains listed next were all sequenced from one sample in a study of blood T cell repertoires in COVID-19. TCRdb's copy holds only in-frame clones and misses some; the assay was immunoSEQ multiplex PCR. This table holds more than 250,000 clones, about 87% found once. The sample was PBMCs or T cells enriched from blood (not recorded which). These receptors were obtained from a woman in her 40s with acute COVID-19.

The chain combines TRBV28 with TRBJ2-7; D is perhaps TRBD2 (6 bases). The length of the CDR3 is 15 residues. Trimming removed 2 bases at V and 6 bases at J, with 17 bases between. Germline V lookup: CDR1 MDHEN, CDR2 SYDVKM. This CDR3 reads CASSLVRAAGSEQYF. The CDR3 DNA reads TGTGCCAGCAGTTTAGTACGGGCCGCGGGGTCCGAGCAGTACTTC.

The chain uses TRBV6-5 and TRBJ1-6; D might be TRBD1 (5 bases). Germline V gene lookup returns CDR1 MNHEY and CDR2 SVGAGI. This CDR3 comprises 15 residues. V lost 2 bases, J lost 13 bases, and 18 bases lay in between. In DNA form, the CDR3 reads TGTGCCAGCAGTTACCAGAGTGGGGGGTTAACCCCCCTCCACTTT. The encoded protein is CASSYQSGGLTPLHF.

As DNA, the CDR3 is TGCGCCAGCAGCCGGGGACTCTCAACTAATGAAAAACTGTTTTTT. Its translation is CASSRGLSTNEKLFF. The rearrangement uses TRBV4-1 and TRBJ1-4, with D perhaps matching TRBD1 (5 bases). The CDR3 runs 15 residues. Germline CDR1 and CDR2: MGHRA and YSYEKL. The germline V and J ends were trimmed by 4 bases and 0 bases, with 9 bases remaining between them.

V and J are TRBV4-1 and TRBJ1-2, with no clear D. The germline CDR1 and CDR2 sequences are MGHRA and YSYEKL. CDR3 length equals 13 residues. Trimming removed 4 bases from V and 3 bases from J, with 9 bases in between. Written as DNA, the CDR3 is TGCGCCAGCAGCCCCCAGGAGGACTATGGCTACACCTTC. Its translation is CASSPQEDYGYTF.

A single count supports this clone. This chain joins TRBV29-1 and TRBJ2-1, with TRBD1 matching over 11 bases. CDR3 length equals 15 residues. Germline V gene lookup returns CDR1 SQVTM and CDR2 ANQGSEA. V shed 4 bases, J shed 8 bases, and the junction held 10 bases outside the gene matches. This chain's CDR3 is CSVGLWTGGADEQFF. CDR3 DNA sequence: TGCAGCGTTGGATTGTGGACAGGGGGCGCAGATGAGCAGTTCTTC.

This clone came up once. CDR3 nucleotides: TGTGCCAGCATCACGGGACAGGAGAACACCGGGGAGCTGTTTTTT. Translation: CASITGQENTGELFF. This rearrangement joins TRBV28 to TRBJ2-2; 8 nucleotides line up with TRBD1. This CDR3 region has 15 residues. The J segment lost 1 base and the V segment lost 7 bases, leaving 5 bases of the junction unmatched. CDR1 is MDHEN and CDR2 is SYDVKM in the germline V gene.

This clone was detected only once. J is TRBJ2-1 and V is TRBV5-1, with unresolved D. CDR3 length equals 15 residues. Germline lookup yields CDR1 SGHRS and CDR2 YFSETQ. V was trimmed by 1 base and J by 7 bases, leaving 15 bases between them. CDR3 region: CASSLWNSMENEQFF. CDR3 DNA: TGCGCCAGCAGCTTGTGGAACTCGATGGAGAATGAGCAGTTCTTC.

This chain joins TRBV10-3 and TRBJ2-1; 11 bases map to TRBD2. The V gene's germline CDR1 is ENHRY and CDR2 SYGVKD. After removal of 4 bases from V and 4 bases from J, the junction contained 9 bases not matched to a gene. The CDR3 extends over 17 amino acids. CDR3 coding DNA: TGTGCCATCAGTGGAGGGATAGCGGGAGGGCCGTACAATGAGCAGTTCTTC. Its translation: CAISGGIAGGPYNEQFF.

In DNA, the CDR3 is TGTGCCTGGAGCGCGGGGCAGGGGGCAAACGAGCAGTACTTC. This sequence encodes CAWSAGQGANEQYF. This chain uses TRBV30 with TRBJ2-7, with 8 bases identical to TRBD1. Trimming at V came to 3 bases and at J to 5 bases, leaving 9 bases not matched to a gene. The CDR3 totals 14 residues. Germline V lookup: CDR1 GTSNPN, CDR2 SVGIG (reference sequence).

CDR3 nucleotides: TGTGCTAGTGGTTTGGGCGGGTCTAGCGGGAGTTACGAGACCCAGTACTTC. Amino acids: CASGLGGSSGSYETQYF. V is TRBV12-5 and J is TRBJ2-5, with 10 bases fitting TRBD2. This CDR3 contains 17 residues. Germline V gene sequence: CDR1 LGHNT, CDR2 FRNRAP. V shed 1 base, J shed 5 bases, and the junction held 10 bases outside the gene matches. Complete variable domain (other parts from reference TRBV12-5 and TRBJ2-5): DARVTQTPRHKVTEMGQEVTMRCQPILGHNTVFWYRQTMMQGLELLAYFRNRAPLDDSGMPKDRFSAEMPDATLATLKIQPSEPRDSAVYFCASGLGGSSGSYETQYFGPGTRLLVL.